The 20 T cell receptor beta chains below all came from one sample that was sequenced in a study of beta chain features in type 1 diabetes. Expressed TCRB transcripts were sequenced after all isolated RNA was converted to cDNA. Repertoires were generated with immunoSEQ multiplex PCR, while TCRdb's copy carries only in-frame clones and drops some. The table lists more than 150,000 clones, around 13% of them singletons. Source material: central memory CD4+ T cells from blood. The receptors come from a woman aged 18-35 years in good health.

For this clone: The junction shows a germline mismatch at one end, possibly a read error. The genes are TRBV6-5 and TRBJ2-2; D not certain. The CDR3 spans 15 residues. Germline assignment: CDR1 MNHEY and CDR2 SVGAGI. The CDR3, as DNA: TGTGCCAGCAGTTACTCGAGCGAGAACAACGGGGAGCTGTTTTTT. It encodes CASSYSSENNGELFF.

The CDR3 protein is CASSLEQGRSYTF. The CDR3 coding sequence is TGTGCCAGCAGCTTGGAACAGGGACGGAGCTACACCTTC. The chain combines TRBV5-6 with TRBJ1-2; D is perhaps TRBD1 (6 bases). Trimming removed 0 bases from V and 9 bases from J, with 12 bases in between. Germline CDR1 reads SGHDT; CDR2 reads YYEEEE. The CDR3 is made up of 13 amino acids.

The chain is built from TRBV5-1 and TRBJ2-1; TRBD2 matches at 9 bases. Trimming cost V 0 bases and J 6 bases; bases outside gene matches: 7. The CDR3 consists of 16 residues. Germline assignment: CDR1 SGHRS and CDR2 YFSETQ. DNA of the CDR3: TGCGCCAGCAGCTTGGCTGCGGGAGGGGCCCTCAATGAGCAGTTCTTC. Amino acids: CASSLAAGGALNEQFF.

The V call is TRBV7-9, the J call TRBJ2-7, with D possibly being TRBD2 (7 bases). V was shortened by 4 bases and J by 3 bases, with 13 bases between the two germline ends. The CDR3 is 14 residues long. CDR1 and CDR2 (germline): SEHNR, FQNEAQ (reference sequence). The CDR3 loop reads CASSSDSGIYEQYF. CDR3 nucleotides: TGTGCCAGCAGCTCGGACAGCGGGATCTACGAGCAGTACTTC.

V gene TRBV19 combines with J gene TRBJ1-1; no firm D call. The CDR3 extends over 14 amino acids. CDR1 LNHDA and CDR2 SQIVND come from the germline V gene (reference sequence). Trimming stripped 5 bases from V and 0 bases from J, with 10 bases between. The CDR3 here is CASSPPPMNTEAFF. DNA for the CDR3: TGTGCCAGTAGTCCCCCCCCCATGAACACTGAAGCTTTCTTT. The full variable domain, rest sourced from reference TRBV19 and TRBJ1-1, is DGGITQSPKYLFRKEGQNVTLSCEQNLNHDAMYWYRQDPGQGLRLIYYSQIVNDFQKGDIAEGYSVSREKKESFPLTVTSAQKNPTAFYLCASSPPPMNTEAFFGQGTRLTVV.

For the CDR3, the DNA is TGTGCCAGCAGAGACAGGACAGGCATGAACACTGAAGCTTTCTTT. Encoded protein: CASRDRTGMNTEAFF. The chain uses TRBV6-6 and TRBJ1-1; 7 bases agree with TRBD1. The CDR3 totals 15 residues. Germline lookup yields CDR1 MNHNY and CDR2 SVGAGI (reference sequence). The J segment lost 0 bases and the V segment lost 6 bases, leaving 7 bases of the junction unmatched.

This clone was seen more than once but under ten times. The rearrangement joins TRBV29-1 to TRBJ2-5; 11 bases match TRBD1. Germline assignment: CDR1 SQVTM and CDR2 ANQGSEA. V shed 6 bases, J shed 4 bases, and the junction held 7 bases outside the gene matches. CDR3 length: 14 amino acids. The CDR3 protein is CSVGGQGAGETQYF. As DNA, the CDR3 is TGCAGCGTGGGTGGACAGGGGGCGGGAGAGACCCAGTACTTC.

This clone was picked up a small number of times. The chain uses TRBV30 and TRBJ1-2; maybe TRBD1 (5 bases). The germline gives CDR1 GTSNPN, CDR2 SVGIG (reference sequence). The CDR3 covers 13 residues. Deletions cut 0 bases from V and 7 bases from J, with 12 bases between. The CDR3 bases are TGTGCCTGGAGTGTAAGGGGAGGCGCTGGCTACACCTTC. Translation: CAWSVRGGAGYTF.

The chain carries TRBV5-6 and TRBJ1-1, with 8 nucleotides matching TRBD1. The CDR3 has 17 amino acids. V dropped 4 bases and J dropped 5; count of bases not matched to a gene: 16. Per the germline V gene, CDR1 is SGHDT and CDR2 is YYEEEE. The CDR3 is CASSTLSSRTGRTEAFF. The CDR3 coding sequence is TGTGCCAGCAGCACACTCTCGAGTCGGACAGGGAGGACTGAAGCTTTCTTT.

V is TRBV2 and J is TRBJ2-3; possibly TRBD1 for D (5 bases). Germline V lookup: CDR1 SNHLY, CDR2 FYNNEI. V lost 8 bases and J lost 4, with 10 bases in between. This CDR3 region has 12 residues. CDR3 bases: TGTGCCAGCCAAATAGGGGCAGATACGCAGTATTTT. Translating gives CASQIGADTQYF. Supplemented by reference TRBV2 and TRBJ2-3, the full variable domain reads EPEVTQTPSHQVTQMGQEVILRCVPISNHLYFYWYRQILGQKVEFLVSFYNNEISEKSEIFDDQFSVERPDGSNFTLKIRSTKLEDSAMYFCASQIGADTQYFGPGTRLTVL.

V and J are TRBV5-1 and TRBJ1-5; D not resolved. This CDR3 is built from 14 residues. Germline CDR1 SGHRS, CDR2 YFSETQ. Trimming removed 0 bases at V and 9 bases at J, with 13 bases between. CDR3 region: CASSLGTGRAPQHF. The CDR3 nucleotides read TGCGCCAGCAGCTTGGGAACGGGAAGGGCGCCCCAGCATTTT. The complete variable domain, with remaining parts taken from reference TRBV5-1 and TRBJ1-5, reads KAGVTQTPRYLIKTRGQQVTLSCSPISGHRSVSWYQQTPGQGLQFLFEYFSETQRNKGNFPGRFSGRQFSNSRSEMNVSTLELGDSALYLCASSLGTGRAPQHFGDGTRLSIL.

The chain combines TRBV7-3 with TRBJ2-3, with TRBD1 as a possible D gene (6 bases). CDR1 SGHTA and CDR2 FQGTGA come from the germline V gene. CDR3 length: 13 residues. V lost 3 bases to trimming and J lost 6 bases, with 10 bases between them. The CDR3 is CASSFDRRDTQYF. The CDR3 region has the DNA TGTGCCAGCAGCTTTGACAGGCGTGATACGCAGTATTTT. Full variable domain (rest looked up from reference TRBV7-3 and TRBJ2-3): GAGVSQTPSNKVTEKGKYVELRCDPISGHTALYWYRQSLGQGPEFLIYFQGTGAADDSGLPNDRFFAVRPEGSVSTLKIQRTERGDSAVYLCASSFDRRDTQYFGPGTRLTVL.

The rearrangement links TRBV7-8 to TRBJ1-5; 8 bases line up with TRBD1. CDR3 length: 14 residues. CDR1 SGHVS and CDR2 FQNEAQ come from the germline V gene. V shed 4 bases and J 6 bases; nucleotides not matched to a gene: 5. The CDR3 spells CASSSTGAAQPQHF. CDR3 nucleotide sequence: TGTGCCAGCAGCTCGACAGGGGCGGCTCAGCCCCAGCATTTT.

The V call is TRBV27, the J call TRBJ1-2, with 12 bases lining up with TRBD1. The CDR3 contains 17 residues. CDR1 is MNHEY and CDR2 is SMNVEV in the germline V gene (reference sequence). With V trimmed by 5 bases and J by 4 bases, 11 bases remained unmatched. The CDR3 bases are TGTGCCAGCAGTCCGGGACAGGGGGCACGGGAGGGCTATGGCTACACCTTC. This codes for CASSPGQGAREGYGYTF.

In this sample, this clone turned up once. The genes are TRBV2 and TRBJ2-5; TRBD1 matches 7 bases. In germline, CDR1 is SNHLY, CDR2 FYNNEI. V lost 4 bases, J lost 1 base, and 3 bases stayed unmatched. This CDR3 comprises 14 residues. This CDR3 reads CASSGQGVQETQYF. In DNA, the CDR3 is TGTGCCAGCAGTGGGCAGGGGGTCCAAGAGACCCAGTACTTC.

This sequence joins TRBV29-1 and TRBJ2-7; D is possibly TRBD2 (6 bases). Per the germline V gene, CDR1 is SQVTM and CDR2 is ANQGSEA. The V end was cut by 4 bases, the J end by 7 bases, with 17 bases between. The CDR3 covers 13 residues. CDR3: CSVGSSVPKEQYF. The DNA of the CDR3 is TGCAGCGTTGGGTCTAGCGTCCCCAAGGAGCAGTACTTC.

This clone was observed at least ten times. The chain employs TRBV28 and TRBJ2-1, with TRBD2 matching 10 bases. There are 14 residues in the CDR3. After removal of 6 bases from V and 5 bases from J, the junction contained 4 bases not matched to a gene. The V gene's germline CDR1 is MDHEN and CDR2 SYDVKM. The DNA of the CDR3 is TGTGCCAGCAGAAAGCGGGAGGGGGACAATGAGCAGTTCTTC. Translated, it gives CASRKREGDNEQFF.

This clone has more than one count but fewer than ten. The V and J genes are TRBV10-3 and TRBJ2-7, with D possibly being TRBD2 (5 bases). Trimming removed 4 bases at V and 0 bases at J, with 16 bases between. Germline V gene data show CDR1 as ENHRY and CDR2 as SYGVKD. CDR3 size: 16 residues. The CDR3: CAISVAGRRTSYEQYF. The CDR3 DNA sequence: TGTGCCATCAGTGTTGCGGGCCGTCGTACCTCCTACGAGCAGTACTTC.

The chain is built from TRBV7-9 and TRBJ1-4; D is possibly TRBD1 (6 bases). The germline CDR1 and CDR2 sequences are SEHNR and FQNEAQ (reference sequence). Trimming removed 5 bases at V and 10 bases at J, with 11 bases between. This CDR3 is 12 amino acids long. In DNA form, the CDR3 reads TGTGCCAGCAGCCACCCCAGGGGAAAACTGTTTTTT. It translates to CASSHPRGKLFF.

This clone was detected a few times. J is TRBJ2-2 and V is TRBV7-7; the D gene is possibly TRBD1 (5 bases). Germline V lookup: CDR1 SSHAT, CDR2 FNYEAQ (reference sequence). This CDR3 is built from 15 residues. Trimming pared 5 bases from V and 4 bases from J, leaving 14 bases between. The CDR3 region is CASSPLQGTTGELFF. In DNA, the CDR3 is TGTGCCAGCAGCCCTCTTCAGGGTACCACCGGGGAGCTGTTTTTT.